This TCR beta chain was found in a study of cytomegalovirus exposure and HLA in healthy donors. Study-wide findings and caveats: Confirmation was obtained in vitro that a few CMV-associated chains are specific for CMV antigens. According to a subsequent analysis, TCR clusters from the first cohort were inclined to appear together in the roughly 120 validation repertoires. Most TCR sequences were seen very rarely across donors, but some public TCRs occurred in many.

Generated by immunoSEQ multiplex PCR, the TCRdb table keeps only in-frame clones and is missing some. Among 70,000 or so clones listed, over 85% were seen once. Germline CDR1 and CDR2: SSHAT and FNYEAQ (reference sequence). The CDR3 contains 14 residues. As to this clone: Its antigen is unidentified. At one boundary the junction diverges from the germline segment, which might be a read error.

This chain links TRBV7-7 with TRBJ2-5, with a weak D call TRBD1 (5 bases). The clonotype comes from a young man in good health and CMV-seropositive. The sample was PBMCs. CDR3 DNA sequence: TGTGCTAGCAGCCGTACCGGGCCAGGGGAGACCCAGTACTTC. Protein product: CASSRTGPGETQYF.